The rows below give T cell receptor beta chains drawn from one sample of a study of T cell repertoires in cytomegalovirus infection. The antigens for these receptors are not known. Each CDR3 protein gets one entry after TCRdb re-called the reads with MiXCR. The sample includes about 160,000 distinct CDR3 sequences, less than 25% of them seen just once. The material was CD8+ T cells from cultured PBMCs, obtained from culture after CMV antigen stimulation. These receptor sequences come from a human donor in good health (CMV status not recorded). Some clones in this sample may be carry-over from other donors' samples. CDR3s include the opening cysteine and the closing phenylalanine or tryptophan. A D gene is named only where the DNA matches it firmly. Size is stated for part of the rows, as once, few or many counts, or as a class when the clone is expanded.

len	v_gene	d_gene	j_gene	abundance	CDR3aa	CDR3nt
13	TRBV6-2/TRBV6-3	NA	TRBJ2-5	few	CASSYALQETQYF	TGTGCCAGCAGTTACGCCCTACAAGAGACCCAGTACTTC
17	TRBV7-8	NA	TRBJ2-1	few	CASSRLELVLGHNEQFF	TGTGCCAGCAGCCGCCTCGAATTGGTCCTAGGACACAATGAGCAGTTCTTC
11	TRBV12-3/TRBV12-4	NA	TRBJ1-1	few	CASLVGGTAFF	TGTGCCAGCCTCGTTGGGGGCACAGCTTTCTTT
14	TRBV7-8	NA	TRBJ1-2	NA	CASRPEWPDYGYTF	TGTGCCAGCCGTCCGGAGTGGCCGGACTATGGCTACACCTTC
13	TRBV6-5	NA	TRBJ1-2	NA	CASSFSASRDYTF	TGTGCCAGCAGCTTCTCAGCCTCAAGGGACTACACCTTC
16	TRBV6-5	NA	TRBJ1-5	few	CASSPGTRGSNQPQHF	TGTGCCAGCTCTCCTGGGACCCGCGGGAGCAATCAGCCCCAGCATTTT
15	TRBV6-5	TRBD1	TRBJ1-2	NA	CASSNRPGQKNGYTF	TGTGCCAGCAGTAATCGCCCGGGACAGAAAAATGGCTACACCTTC
14	TRBV12-3/TRBV12-4	NA	TRBJ2-1	NA	CASRNPGSSDEQFF	TGTGCCAGCAGAAATCCAGGGAGTTCGGATGAGCAGTTCTTC
14	TRBV7-3	TRBD1	TRBJ1-1	NA	CASSLKDRSTEAFF	TGTGCCAGCAGCTTAAAGGACAGGAGCACTGAAGCTTTCTTT
16	TRBV4-3	NA	TRBJ1-1	NA	CASSQDRVSRNTEAFF	TGCGCCAGCAGCCAAGATCGGGTCTCCCGAAACACTGAAGCTTTCTTT
17	TRBV7-2	TRBD1	TRBJ2-2	NA	CASSWVLGQGDTGELFF	TGTGCCAGCAGCTGGGTACTAGGACAGGGGGACACCGGGGAGCTGTTTTTT
13	TRBV7-6	NA	TRBJ1-5	many	CASSNGRNQPQHF	TGTGCCAGCAGCAATGGTAGGAATCAGCCCCAGCATTTT
12	TRBV7-2	NA	TRBJ2-7	NA	CACSSSGYEQYF	TGTGCCTGCAGCTCGTCGGGATACGAGCAGTACTTC
12	TRBV6-2/TRBV6-3	NA	TRBJ1-1	NA	CVGEGSLTEAFF	TGTGTTGGCGAGGGGTCCCTCACTGAAGCTTTCTTT
15	TRBV19	TRBD1	TRBJ2-1	NA	CASRLRTGGRNEQFF	TGTGCCAGTAGACTTAGGACAGGGGGCCGTAATGAGCAGTTCTTC
16	TRBV6-2/TRBV6-3	TRBD2	TRBJ2-3	NA	CASRPLAGSSPDTQYF	TGTGCCAGCAGGCCCCTAGCGGGGAGTAGCCCAGATACGCAGTATTTT
15	TRBV7-9	NA	TRBJ1-5	NA	CASSQAREPNQPQHF	TGTGCCAGCAGCCAGGCCAGGGAACCGAATCAGCCCCAGCATTTT
15	TRBV4-1	NA	TRBJ1-2	few	CASSPSGVFSNGYTF	TGCGCCAGCAGCCCCTCTGGTGTCTTTTCGAATGGCTACACCTTC
15	TRBV27	NA	TRBJ1-5	NA	CASSLSVKGGQPQHF	TGTGCCAGCAGTTTATCGGTGAAAGGGGGTCAGCCCCAGCATTTT
15	TRBV7-6	TRBD1	TRBJ1-1	NA	CASSPRTGVDTEAFF	TGTGCCAGCAGCCCCCGGACAGGGGTTGACACTGAAGCTTTCTTT
15	TRBV12-3/TRBV12-4	TRBD2	TRBJ2-1	few	CASSLRVSGLGEQFF	TGTGCCAGCAGTTTACGGGTTAGCGGGTTGGGTGAGCAGTTCTTC
17	TRBV7-8	NA	TRBJ1-1	NA	CASSLAGRRREGTEAFF	TGTGCCAGCAGCTTAGCGGGGCGTCGACGGGAAGGCACTGAAGCTTTCTTT
16	TRBV4-1	NA	TRBJ2-1	many	CASTHGRGLRYNEQFF	TGCGCCAGCACCCATGGGAGGGGGCTTCGCTACAATGAGCAGTTCTTC
15	TRBV7-8	TRBD1	TRBJ1-5	few	CASSLLGGDNQPQHF	TGTGCCAGCAGCTTGCTAGGGGGCGATAATCAGCCCCAGCATTTT
15	TRBV9	TRBD1	TRBJ1-1	few	CASSLYGTANTEAFF	TGTGCCAGCAGCCTCTACGGGACAGCAAACACTGAAGCTTTCTTT
15	TRBV7-6	NA	TRBJ1-4	NA	CASSPDRFSNEKLFF	TGTGCCAGCAGCCCCGACAGATTTTCTAATGAAAAACTGTTTTTT
14	TRBV7-9	NA	TRBJ1-1	few	CASSFMGADTEAFF	TGTGCCAGCAGCTTCATGGGGGCGGACACTGAAGCTTTCTTT
16	TRBV27	NA	TRBJ2-3	NA	CASTNPPGLSVDTQYF	TGTGCCAGCACTAATCCCCCGGGACTCTCGGTAGATACGCAGTATTTT
14	TRBV7-9	NA	TRBJ2-5	NA	CASSPPYVQETQYF	TGTGCCAGCAGCCCACCGTATGTCCAAGAGACCCAGTACTTC
13	TRBV5-8	TRBD2	TRBJ2-1	few	CASSFGRVNEQFF	TGTGCCAGCAGCTTCGGGAGGGTCAATGAGCAGTTCTTC
15	TRBV3-1	NA	TRBJ1-5	NA	CASSQDMGVNQPQHF	TGTGCCAGCAGCCAAGATATGGGAGTCAATCAGCCCCAGCATTTT
16	TRBV29-1	NA	TRBJ2-3	NA	CSVEIGTLVSTDTQYF	TGCAGCGTTGAAATTGGGACCCTGGTATCCACAGATACGCAGTATTTT
15	TRBV7-2	NA	TRBJ1-6	few	CASSPGTLANSPLHF	TGTGCCAGCAGCCCCGGGACATTAGCTAATTCACCCCTCCACTTT
14	TRBV7-9	NA	TRBJ2-7	NA	CASSSAGTPYEQYF	TGTGCCAGCAGCTCCGCCGGGACTCCCTACGAGCAGTACTTC
13	TRBV7-9	NA	TRBJ1-2	few	CASSLVGPYGYTF	TGTGCCAGCAGCTTAGTGGGGCCCTATGGCTACACCTTC
11	TRBV7-8	NA	TRBJ2-2	NA	CALGGTGELFF	TGTGCCCTAGGGGGGACCGGGGAGCTGTTTTTT
15	TRBV7-8	NA	TRBJ1-1	NA	CASSLVGLGNTEAFF	TGTGCCAGCAGCTTAGTAGGGCTCGGGAACACTGAAGCTTTCTTT
14	TRBV5-5	NA	TRBJ1-4	few	CASSFRPALAELFF	TGTGCCAGCAGCTTTAGGCCAGCCCTCGCTGAACTGTTTTTT
14	TRBV7-8	NA	TRBJ1-1	NA	CASSFRTANTEAFF	TGTGCCAGCAGCTTCAGGACGGCGAACACTGAAGCTTTCTTT
13	TRBV9	NA	TRBJ2-6	NA	CASMASGANVLTF	TGTGCCAGCATGGCCTCTGGGGCCAACGTCCTGACTTTC
16	TRBV7-2	NA	TRBJ1-3	few	CASSLAETETGNTIYF	TGTGCCAGCAGCTTAGCGGAGACAGAGACAGGAAACACCATATATTTT
17	TRBV7-8	NA	TRBJ1-4	few	CASSAIVGWTTNEKLFF	TGTGCCAGCAGCGCTATAGTAGGGTGGACAACTAATGAAAAACTGTTTTTT
17	TRBV7-2	TRBD2	TRBJ2-7	NA	CASSPVVQRGSTYEQYF	TGTGCCAGCAGCCCAGTGGTTCAGCGGGGGTCGACCTACGAGCAGTACTTC
14	TRBV6-1	NA	TRBJ2-7	few	CASRPPFGSGEQYF	TGTGCCAGCAGACCCCCGTTCGGAAGTGGCGAGCAGTACTTC
14	TRBV11-2	NA	TRBJ2-3	once	CASSSTGSTDTQYF	TGTGCCAGCAGCTCCACGGGGAGCACAGATACGCAGTATTTT
14	TRBV9	NA	TRBJ2-3	few	CASSVDGVADTQYF	TGTGCCAGCAGCGTAGACGGGGTCGCAGATACGCAGTATTTT
16	TRBV6-1	NA	TRBJ1-6	NA	CASTPAGYSYNSPLHF	TGTGCCAGCACCCCCGCCGGGTACTCCTATAATTCACCCCTCCACTTT
16	TRBV7-9	TRBD1	TRBJ1-1	once	CASSLRTGVPNTEAFF	TGTGCCAGCAGCTTAAGGACAGGGGTGCCAAACACTGAAGCTTTCTTT
15	TRBV4-1	TRBD1	TRBJ2-1	few	CASGEGQGHYNEQFF	TGCGCCAGCGGGGAGGGACAGGGGCACTACAATGAGCAGTTCTTC
17	TRBV4-2	NA	TRBJ1-5	NA	CASSQDPSANSNQPQHF	TGTGCCAGCAGCCAAGATCCGTCAGCAAATAGCAATCAGCCCCAGCATTTT
15	TRBV7-6	TRBD2	TRBJ2-1	NA	CASSLSGGSHNEQFF	TGTGCCAGCAGCCTGAGCGGGGGGTCTCACAATGAGCAGTTCTTC
16	TRBV7-8	TRBD1	TRBJ2-2	NA	CASSLPRDSGTGELFF	TGTGCCAGCAGCTTACCTCGGGACAGCGGCACCGGGGAGCTGTTTTTT
16	TRBV27	NA	TRBJ2-2	few	CASSLIGTRDTGELFF	TGTGCCAGCAGCCTTATCGGGACAAGGGACACCGGGGAGCTGTTTTTT